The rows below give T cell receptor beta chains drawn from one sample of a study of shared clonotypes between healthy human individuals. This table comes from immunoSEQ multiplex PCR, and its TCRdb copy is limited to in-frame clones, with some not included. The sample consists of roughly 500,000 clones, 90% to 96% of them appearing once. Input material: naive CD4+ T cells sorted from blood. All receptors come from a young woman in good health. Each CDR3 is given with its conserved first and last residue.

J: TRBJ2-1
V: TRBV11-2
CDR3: CASSLDFRLAGGNSYNEQFF

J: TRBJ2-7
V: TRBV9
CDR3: CASSVGTDLPYEQYF

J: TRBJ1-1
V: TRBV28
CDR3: CASQQSGLGDKVEAFF

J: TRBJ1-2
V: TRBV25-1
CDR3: CASSESGPIYDYTF

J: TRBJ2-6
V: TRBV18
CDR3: CASSPLVGAGGANVLTF

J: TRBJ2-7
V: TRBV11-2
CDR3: CASSLGDRGLISPEQYF

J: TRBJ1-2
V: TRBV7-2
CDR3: CATVKPGQGANGYTF

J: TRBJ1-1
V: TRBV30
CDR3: CAWSRDTEAFF

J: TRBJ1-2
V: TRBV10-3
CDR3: CAIAYTDNYGYTF

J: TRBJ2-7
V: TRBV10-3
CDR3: CATAGDTYEQYF

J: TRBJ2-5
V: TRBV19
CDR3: CASSAPPGTMETQYF

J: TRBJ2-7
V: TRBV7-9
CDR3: CASSIRQGLGEQYF

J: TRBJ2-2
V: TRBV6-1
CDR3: CASSESGPPGHTNTGELFF

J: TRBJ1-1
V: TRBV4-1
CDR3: CASSQLPPADRGQNTEAFF

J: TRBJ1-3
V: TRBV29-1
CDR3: CSVERYGGNTIYF

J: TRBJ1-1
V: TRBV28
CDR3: CASTEAGGPYGGEAFF

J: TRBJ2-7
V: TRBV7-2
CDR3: CASSLTELFHEQYF

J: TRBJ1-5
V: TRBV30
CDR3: CAWSVPGTLMAQHF

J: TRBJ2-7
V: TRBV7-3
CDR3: CASSLGLAGLTATYEQYF

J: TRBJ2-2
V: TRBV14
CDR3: CASSQDGPLFF

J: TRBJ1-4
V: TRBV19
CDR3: CASRLLANEKLFF

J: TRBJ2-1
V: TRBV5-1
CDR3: CASSPGQGNEQFF

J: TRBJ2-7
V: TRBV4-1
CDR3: CASSPTGQFEQYF

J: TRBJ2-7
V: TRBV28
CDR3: CASSPSTGYEQYF

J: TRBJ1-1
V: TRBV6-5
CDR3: CASSYSDRGLTEAFF

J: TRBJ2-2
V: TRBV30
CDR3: CAWGTSGSGELFF

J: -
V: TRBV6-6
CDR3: CASSHGTYEQYF

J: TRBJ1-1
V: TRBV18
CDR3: CASSPNLQRSEAFF

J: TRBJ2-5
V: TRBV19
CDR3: CASTSSSGSRETQYF

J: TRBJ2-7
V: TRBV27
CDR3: CATRTSGGYEQYF

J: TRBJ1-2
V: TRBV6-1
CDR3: CASSEGTGNYGYTF

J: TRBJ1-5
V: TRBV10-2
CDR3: CASSPGMNQPQHF

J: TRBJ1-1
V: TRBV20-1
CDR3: CSAGRDTEAFF

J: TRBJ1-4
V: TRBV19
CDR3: CASSIPGQINEKLFF

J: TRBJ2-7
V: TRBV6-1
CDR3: CASSEGGYPLEQYF

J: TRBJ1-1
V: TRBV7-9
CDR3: CASSRRVNTEAFF

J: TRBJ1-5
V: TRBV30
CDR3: CAWSVGRQPQHF

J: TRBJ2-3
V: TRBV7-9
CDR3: CASSLGTNTDTQYF

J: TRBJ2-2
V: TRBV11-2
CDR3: CASSPQGVPGELFF

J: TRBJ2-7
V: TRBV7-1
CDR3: CASSLAGPPYEQYF

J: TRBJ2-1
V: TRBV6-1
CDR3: CASRGGLAGVNEQFF

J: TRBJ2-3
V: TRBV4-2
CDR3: CASSQSLSGSSTDTQYF

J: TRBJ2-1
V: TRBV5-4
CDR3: CASSQLPGTSGRRNEQFF

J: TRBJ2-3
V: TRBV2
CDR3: CASSELTDTQYF

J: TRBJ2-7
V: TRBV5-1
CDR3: CASSPISGYEQYF

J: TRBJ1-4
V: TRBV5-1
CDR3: CASSWQGVNEKLFF

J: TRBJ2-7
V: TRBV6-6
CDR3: CASSYSSRYEQYF

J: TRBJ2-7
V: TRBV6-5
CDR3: CASSSPATYEQYF

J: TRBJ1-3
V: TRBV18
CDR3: CASSPGHSGNTIYF

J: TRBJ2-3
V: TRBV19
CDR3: CASSYSGSTDTQYF

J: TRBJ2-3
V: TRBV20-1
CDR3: CSASSTDTQYF